This T cell receptor (beta chain) was captured in a study of OX40 agonist ivuxolimab in advanced cancers. Describing the broader study: Ivuxolimab was a fully human IgG2 agonistic monoclonal antibody targeting the costimulatory receptor OX40 (CD134). Intravenous ivuxolimab was administered to patients every 2 weeks at six dose levels: 0.01, 0.1, 0.3, 1.5, 3 and 10 mg/kg. Of the approximately 54 dose-escalation patients, hepatocellular carcinoma was present in around 20, melanoma in some 15, renal cell carcinoma in 9 and head and neck cancer in 9. In the dose-escalation cohort, around four fifths of patients were male, and the mean age was approximately 64 years, with a range of roughly 20 to 80. Prior anti-PD-1, anti-PD-L1 or anti-CTLA-4 therapy was permitted, and 40% of dose-escalation patients had received checkpoint inhibitors. Partial responses occurred in three dose-escalation patients: two with cutaneous melanoma and one with hepatocellular carcinoma. The point of sequencing TCRbeta in the periphery was to test whether ivuxolimab changed TCR sequence diversity and drove clonal T-cell expansion. The paper describes the monotherapy dose-escalation part (N of about 54 patients) of the phase I trial of ivuxolimab.

Genomic DNA was extracted from sorted cells for sequencing of the TCRbeta CDR3 region. The immunoSEQ Assay was used for sequencing of TCRbeta CDR3 regions. TCRdb re-hosts the immuneACCESS table, in-frame sequences only. Its copies lack some clones; in the studies checked, an unresolved V gene accounts for under half of them, and the cause for the rest is not known. The sample records tens of thousands of clones, 91% of which are singletons. Approximately 15% of the sample rests with the top ten. The trial excluded patients who had a history of autoimmune disease or were on systemic immunosuppression. Peripheral blood for TCR sequencing was drawn from every dose cohort at baseline, at cycle 4 day 1 and at cycle 7 day 1. Samples came from an open-label, multicenter, first-in-human phase I dose-escalation trial of ivuxolimab. Adults with locally advanced or metastatic head and neck squamous cell, hepatocellular, melanoma or renal cell carcinoma were enrolled in the trial. Before TCR sequencing, CD4+ and CD8+ T cells were separately sorted from peripheral blood.

The investigation overall reported the following: The antigen specificity of the peripheral T cells that underwent clonal expansion was not determined. After ivuxolimab, CD8+ T cells had more expanded clones than CD4+ T cells on average. At doses from 0.1 to 3.0 mg/kg, clonal expansion was seen in both CD4+ and CD8+ blood T cells between baseline and week 6. Partial responders in the 0.1-3.0 mg/kg groups had among the lowest normalized peripheral clonal expansion, especially among CD8+ T cells. Low levels of normalized T-cell clonal expansion were also seen in some patients who did not respond.

This clone was recorded only once. Its cognate antigen has yet to be identified. The input lacks base qualities; no much larger clone sits a single base away. Material: CD4+ or CD8+ T cells sorted from blood, obtained in a trial of the OX40 agonist ivuxolimab. This TCR was recovered from an adult with an advanced solid tumor such as melanoma, head and neck, liver or kidney cancer.

This receptor carries the CDR3 CASSVGASGRAGDEQFF. The nucleotide sequence reads as follows: TGTGCCAGCAGCGTAGGGGCTAGCGGGAGGGCCGGGGATGAGCAGTTCTTC. The sequence joins TRBV9 to TRBJ2-1; the central 12 bases match TRBD2. The CDR3 contains 17 residues, cysteine and phenylalanine counted. The kept DNA is CDR3 alone, 51 bases in frame from the first base. V ends up 0 bases short and J 8 bases short, with an unmatched junction base count of 9. CDR1 and CDR2 (SGDLS, YYNGEE) derive from the germline V gene. Outside the CDR3, residues come from the reference TRBV9 and TRBJ2-1 proteins, so the full variable domain is: DSGVTQTPKHLITATGQRVTLRCSPRSGDLSVYWYQQSLDQGLQFLIQYYNGEERAKGNILERFSAQQFPDLHSELNLSSLELGDSALYFCASSVGASGRAGDEQFFGPGTRLTVL.